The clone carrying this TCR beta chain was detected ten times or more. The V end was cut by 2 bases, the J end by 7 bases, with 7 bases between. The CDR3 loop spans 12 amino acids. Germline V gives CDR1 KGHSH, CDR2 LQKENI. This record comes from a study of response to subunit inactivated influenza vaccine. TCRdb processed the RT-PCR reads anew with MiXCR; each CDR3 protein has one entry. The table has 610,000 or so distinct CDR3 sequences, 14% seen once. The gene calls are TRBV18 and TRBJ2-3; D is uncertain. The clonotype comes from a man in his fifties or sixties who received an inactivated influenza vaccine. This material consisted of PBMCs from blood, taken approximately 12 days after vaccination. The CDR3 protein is CASSPVGNTQYF. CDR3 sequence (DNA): TGTGCCAGCTCACCAGTGGGGAATACGCAGTATTTT.